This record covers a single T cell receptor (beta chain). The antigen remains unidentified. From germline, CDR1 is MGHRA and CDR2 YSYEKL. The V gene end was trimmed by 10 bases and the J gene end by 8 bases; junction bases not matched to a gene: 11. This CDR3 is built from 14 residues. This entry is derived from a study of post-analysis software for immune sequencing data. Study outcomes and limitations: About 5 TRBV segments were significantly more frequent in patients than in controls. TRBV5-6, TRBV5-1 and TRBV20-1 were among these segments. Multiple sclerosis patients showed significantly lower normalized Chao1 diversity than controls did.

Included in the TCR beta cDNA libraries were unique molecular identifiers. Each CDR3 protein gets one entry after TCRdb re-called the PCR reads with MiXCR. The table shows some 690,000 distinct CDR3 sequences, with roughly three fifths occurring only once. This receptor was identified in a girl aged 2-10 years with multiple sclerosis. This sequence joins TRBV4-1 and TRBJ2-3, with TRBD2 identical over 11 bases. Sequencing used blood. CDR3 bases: TGCGCCAACAGACAACTAGCGGGAGTCGGTACGCAGTATTTT. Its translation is CANRQLAGVGTQYF.